This entry is about one T cell receptor (beta chain). Antigen: not known. This record belongs to a study of shared clonotypes between healthy human individuals. Negatively enriched CD4+ T cells were divided by CD45RA into naive and memory. The data were produced by immunoSEQ multiplex PCR, yet TCRdb's version contains in-frame clones alone and is incomplete. The table records 2.3 million or so clones, more than 85% of them present only once. Broader study findings: Non-shared clonotypes were found to have lower generation probabilities than the clonotypes that were shared by all four of the sorted-subset donors.

The sample taken for sequencing was naive CD4+ T cells from PBMCs. This sample's subset: CD45RA+ positively selected. The receptor comes from a man younger than 35 in good health. Some clones in this sample may be carry-over from other donors' samples.

The CDR3 bases are TGTGCCAGCAGCACTATCGGGGAAGAGACCCAGTACTTC. This codes for CASSTIGEETQYF. This chain uses TRBV28 with TRBJ2-5; tentatively, D is TRBD2 (5 bases). V was clipped by 6 bases and J by 3 bases, with 11 bases between them. CDR1 is MDHEN and CDR2 is SYDVKM in the germline V gene. The length of the CDR3 is 13 residues.